This TCR beta chain was sequenced for a study of T cells after yellow fever vaccination. This clonotype was seen at least ten times. Germline values: CDR1 KGHDR, CDR2 SFDVKD. V dropped 0 bases and J dropped 6 bases, with 14 bases sitting between them. This CDR3 region has 16 residues. One entry per CDR3 protein results from TCRdb running MiXCR on the 5' RACE reads. Of about 630,000 distinct CDR3 sequences listed, over 9% are singletons. This clonotype originated in a man aged 30-40 years who received the YFV17D yellow fever vaccine. Material: PBMCs, obtained on the day of the yellow fever booster vaccination. The rearrangement uses TRBV24-1 and TRBJ2-1; D gene uncertain. This CDR3 is CATSDLGRRLGNEQFF. The CDR3 DNA reads TGTGCCACCAGTGATTTGGGCCGAAGACTCGGCAATGAGCAGTTCTTC.